One and the same sample provided the 3 T cell receptor beta chains below, sequenced in a study of blood T cell repertoires in COVID-19. The protocol was immunoSEQ multiplex PCR, while the TCRdb copy is restricted to in-frame clones and leaves out a portion. The data show around 430,000 clones, with around 89% seen just once and over 10% held by the top ten. The sequencing sample was made of peripheral blood. The receptors derive from a woman aged 45-60 years with COVID-19, enrolled during active disease.

The gene calls are TRBV5-1 and TRBJ1-6; D not resolved. V dropped 4 bases and J dropped 5 bases, with 16 bases sitting between them. The CDR3 totals 16 residues. The germline CDR1 and CDR2 sequences are SGHRS and YFSETQ. The CDR3 DNA follows: TGCGCCAGCAGCCTAGAGGGCTCAGTCAATAATTCACCCCTCCACTTT. Amino acids: CASSLEGSVNNSPLHF.

This sequence joins TRBV5-8 and TRBJ1-1; 8 nucleotides line up with TRBD1. Germline V gene sequence: CDR1 SGHTS, CDR2 YDEGEE. This CDR3 contains 15 residues. The V gene end was trimmed by 3 bases and the J gene end by 3 bases; junction bases not matched to a gene: 7. The CDR3 DNA is TGTGCCAGCAGCTGGACAGGGCGGATTTACACTGAAGCTTTCTTT. Amino acid sequence: CASSWTGRIYTEAFF.

This chain joins TRBV30 and TRBJ2-1, with D tentatively TRBD2 (7 bases). The CDR3 contains 16 residues. CDR1 and CDR2 from the germline V gene are GTSNPN and SVGIG (reference sequence). V shed 0 bases and J shed 2 bases, with 14 bases lying between them. CDR3 protein: CAWSVPSGGAYNEQFF. In DNA form, the CDR3 reads TGTGCCTGGAGTGTACCCTCGGGGGGCGCCTACAATGAGCAGTTCTTC.